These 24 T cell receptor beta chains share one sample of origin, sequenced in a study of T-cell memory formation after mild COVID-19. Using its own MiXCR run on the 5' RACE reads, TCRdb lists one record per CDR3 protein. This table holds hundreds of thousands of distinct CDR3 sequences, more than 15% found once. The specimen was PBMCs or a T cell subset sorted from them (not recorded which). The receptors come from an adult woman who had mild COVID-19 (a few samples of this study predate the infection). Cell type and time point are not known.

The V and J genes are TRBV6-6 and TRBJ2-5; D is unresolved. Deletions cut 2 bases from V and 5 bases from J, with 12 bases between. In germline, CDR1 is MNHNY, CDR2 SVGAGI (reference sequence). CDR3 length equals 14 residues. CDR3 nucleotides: TGTGCCAGCAGTTACCGGTGGGAAGGCGAGACCCAGTACTTC. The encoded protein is CASSYRWEGETQYF.

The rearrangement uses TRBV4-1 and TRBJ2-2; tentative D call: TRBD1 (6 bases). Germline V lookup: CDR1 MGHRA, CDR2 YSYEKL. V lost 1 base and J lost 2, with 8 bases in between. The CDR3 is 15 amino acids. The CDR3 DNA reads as TGCGCCAGCAGCCAAGTCAGGGGTAACACCGGGGAGCTGTTTTTT. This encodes CASSQVRGNTGELFF.

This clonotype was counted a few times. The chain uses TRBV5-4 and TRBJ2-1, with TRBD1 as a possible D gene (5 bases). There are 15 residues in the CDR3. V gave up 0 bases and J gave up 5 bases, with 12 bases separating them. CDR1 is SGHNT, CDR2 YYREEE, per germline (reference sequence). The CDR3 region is CASSLGSSGNNEQFF. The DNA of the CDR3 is TGTGCCAGCAGCTTGGGGTCTTCAGGGAACAATGAGCAGTTCTTC.

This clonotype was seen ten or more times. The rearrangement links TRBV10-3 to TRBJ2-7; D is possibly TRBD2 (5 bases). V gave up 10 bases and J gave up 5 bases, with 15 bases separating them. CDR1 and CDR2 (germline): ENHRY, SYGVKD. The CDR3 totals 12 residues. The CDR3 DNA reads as TGTGCCACCCTTGGACGTAGCGACGAGCAGTACTTC. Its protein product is CATLGRSDEQYF.

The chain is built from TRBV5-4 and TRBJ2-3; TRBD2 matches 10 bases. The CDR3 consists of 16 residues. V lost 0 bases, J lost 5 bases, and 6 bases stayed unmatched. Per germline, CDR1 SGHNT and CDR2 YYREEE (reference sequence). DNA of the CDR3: TGTGCCAGCAGCTTGGAGATAGCGGGGGGCGGAGATACGCAGTATTTT. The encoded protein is CASSLEIAGGGDTQYF. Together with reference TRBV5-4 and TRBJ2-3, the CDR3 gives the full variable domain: ETGVTQSPTHLIKTRGQQVTLRCSSQSGHNTVSWYQQALGQGPQFIFQYYREEENGRGNFPPRFSGLQFPNYSSELNVNALELDDSALYLCASSLEIAGGGDTQYFGPGTRLTVL.

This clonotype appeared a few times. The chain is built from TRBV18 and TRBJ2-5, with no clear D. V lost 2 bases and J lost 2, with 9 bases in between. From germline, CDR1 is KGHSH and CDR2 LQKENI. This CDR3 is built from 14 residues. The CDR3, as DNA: TGTGCCAGCTCACCAGCGCAGCATCAAGAGACCCAGTACTTC. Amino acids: CASSPAQHQETQYF.

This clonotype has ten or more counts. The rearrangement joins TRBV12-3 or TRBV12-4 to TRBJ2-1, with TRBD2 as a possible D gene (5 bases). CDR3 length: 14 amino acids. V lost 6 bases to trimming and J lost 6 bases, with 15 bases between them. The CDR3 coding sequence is TGTGCCAGCAGGAGCGGACTCAGTGGCAATGAGCAGTTCTTC. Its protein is CASRSGLSGNEQFF.

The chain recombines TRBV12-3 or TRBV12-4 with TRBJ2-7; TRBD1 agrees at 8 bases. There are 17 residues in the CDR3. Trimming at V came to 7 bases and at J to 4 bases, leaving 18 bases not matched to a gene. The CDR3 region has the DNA TGTGCCAGCACCTCCCGGGGTTTGTCGCAGGGGGCTTACGAGCAGTACTTC. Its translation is CASTSRGLSQGAYEQYF.

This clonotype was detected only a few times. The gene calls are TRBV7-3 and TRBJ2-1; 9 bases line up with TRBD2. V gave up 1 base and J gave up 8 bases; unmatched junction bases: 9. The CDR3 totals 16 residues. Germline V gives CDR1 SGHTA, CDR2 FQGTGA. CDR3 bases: TGTGCCAGCAGCTTAAAGGCGGGAGGGCCTTTCTATGAGCAGTTCTTC. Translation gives CASSLKAGGPFYEQFF.

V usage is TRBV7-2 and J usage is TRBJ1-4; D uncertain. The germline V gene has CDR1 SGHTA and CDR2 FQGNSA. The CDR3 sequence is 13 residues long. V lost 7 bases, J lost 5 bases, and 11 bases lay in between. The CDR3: CASTVRGNEKLFF. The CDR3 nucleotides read TGTGCCAGCACCGTCAGAGGGAATGAAAAACTGTTTTTT.

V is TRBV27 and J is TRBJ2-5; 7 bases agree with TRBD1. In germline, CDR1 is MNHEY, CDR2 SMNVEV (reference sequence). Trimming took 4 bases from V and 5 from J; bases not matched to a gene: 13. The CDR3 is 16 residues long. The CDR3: CASSSPDRSTGETQYF. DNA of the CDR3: TGTGCCAGCAGTTCCCCGGACAGGAGCACCGGGGAGACCCAGTACTTC.

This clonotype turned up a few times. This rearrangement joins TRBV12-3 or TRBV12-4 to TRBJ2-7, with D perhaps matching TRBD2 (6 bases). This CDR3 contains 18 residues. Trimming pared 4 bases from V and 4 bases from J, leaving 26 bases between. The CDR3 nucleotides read TGTGCCAGCAGTTCGGCGGGGCTTGAGGGGCTAGCTACTTACGAGCAGTACTTC. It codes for CASSSAGLEGLATYEQYF.

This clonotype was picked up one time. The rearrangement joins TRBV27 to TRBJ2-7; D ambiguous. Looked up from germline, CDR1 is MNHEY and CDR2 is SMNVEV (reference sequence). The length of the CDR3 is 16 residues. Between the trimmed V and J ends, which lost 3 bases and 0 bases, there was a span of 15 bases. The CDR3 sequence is CASSFSADPYSYEQYF. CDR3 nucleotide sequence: TGTGCCAGCAGTTTCTCCGCTGACCCATACTCCTACGAGCAGTACTTC.

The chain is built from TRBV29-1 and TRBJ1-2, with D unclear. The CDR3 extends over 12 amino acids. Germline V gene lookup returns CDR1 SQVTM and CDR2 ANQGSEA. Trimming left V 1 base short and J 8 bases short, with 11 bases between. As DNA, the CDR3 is TGCAGCGTTGAAGGGTGGTCGGGCGGCTACACCTTC. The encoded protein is CSVEGWSGGYTF.

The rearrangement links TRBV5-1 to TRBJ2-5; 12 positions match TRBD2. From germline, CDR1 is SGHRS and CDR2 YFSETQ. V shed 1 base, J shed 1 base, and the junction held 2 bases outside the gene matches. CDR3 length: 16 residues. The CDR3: CASSLTSGGTQETQYF. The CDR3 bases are TGCGCCAGCAGCTTGACTAGCGGGGGGACCCAAGAGACCCAGTACTTC.

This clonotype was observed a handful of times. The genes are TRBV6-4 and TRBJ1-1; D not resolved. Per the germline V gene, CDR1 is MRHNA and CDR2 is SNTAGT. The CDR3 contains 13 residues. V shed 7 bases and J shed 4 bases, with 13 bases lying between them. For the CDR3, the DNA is TGTGCCAGCAAACTTTCCCCTGTCACTGAAGCTTTCTTT. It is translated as CASKLSPVTEAFF.

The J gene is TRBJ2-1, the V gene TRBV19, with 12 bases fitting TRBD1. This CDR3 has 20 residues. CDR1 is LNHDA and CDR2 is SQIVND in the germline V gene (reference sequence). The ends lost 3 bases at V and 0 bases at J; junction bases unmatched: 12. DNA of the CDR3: TGTGCCAGTAGTATTTATGGGACAGGGGGCCTCACCAGCTCCTACAATGAGCAGTTCTTC. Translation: CASSIYGTGGLTSSYNEQFF.

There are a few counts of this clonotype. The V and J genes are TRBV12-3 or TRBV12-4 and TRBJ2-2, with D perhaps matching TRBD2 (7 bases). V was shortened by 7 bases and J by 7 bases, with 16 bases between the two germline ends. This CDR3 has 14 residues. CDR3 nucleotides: TGTGCCAGCACCTTGGGGGGGCGCGACGGGGAGCTGTTTTTT. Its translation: CASTLGGRDGELFF.

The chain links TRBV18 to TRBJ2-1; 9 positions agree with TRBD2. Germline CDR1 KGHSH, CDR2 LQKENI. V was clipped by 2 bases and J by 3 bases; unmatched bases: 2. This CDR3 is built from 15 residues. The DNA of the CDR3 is TGTGCCAGCTCACCAGTTAGCGGGAGCTACAATGAGCAGTTCTTC. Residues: CASSPVSGSYNEQFF.

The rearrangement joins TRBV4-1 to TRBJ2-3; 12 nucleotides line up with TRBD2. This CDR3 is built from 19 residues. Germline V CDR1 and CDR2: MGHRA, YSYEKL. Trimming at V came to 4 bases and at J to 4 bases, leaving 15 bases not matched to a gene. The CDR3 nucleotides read TGCGCCAGCAGCCGTACACCCCTAGGACTAGCGGGGCCTCCAGATACGCAGTATTTT. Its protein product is CASSRTPLGLAGPPDTQYF.

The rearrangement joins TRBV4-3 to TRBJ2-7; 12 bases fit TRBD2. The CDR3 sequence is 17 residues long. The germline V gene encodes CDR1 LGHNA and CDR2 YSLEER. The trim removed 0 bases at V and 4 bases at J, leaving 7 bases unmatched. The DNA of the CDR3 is TGCGCCAGCAGCCAAGATGGTGGACTAGCGGGACTTTACGAGCAGTACTTC. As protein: CASSQDGGLAGLYEQYF.

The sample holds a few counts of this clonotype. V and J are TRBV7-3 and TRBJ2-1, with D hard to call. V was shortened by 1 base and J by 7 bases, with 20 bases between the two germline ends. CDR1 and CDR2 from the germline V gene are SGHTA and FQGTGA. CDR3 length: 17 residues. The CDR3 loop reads CASSLNPLGNIANEQFF. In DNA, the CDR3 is TGTGCCAGCAGCTTAAATCCCCTCGGTAACATCGCGAATGAGCAGTTCTTC.

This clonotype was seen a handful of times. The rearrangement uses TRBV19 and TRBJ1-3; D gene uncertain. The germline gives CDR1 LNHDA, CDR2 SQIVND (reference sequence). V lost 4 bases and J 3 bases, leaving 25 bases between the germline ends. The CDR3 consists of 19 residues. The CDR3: CASSTFGRRGNVRGNTIYF. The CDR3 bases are TGTGCCAGTAGTACCTTTGGCAGGAGAGGTAACGTCCGTGGAAACACCATATATTTT.

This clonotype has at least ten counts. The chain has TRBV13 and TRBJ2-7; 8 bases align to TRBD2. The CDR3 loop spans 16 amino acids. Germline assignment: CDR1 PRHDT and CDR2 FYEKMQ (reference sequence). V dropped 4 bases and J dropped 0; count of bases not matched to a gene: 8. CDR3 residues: CASSSGPGTSSYEQYF. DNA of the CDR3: TGTGCCAGCAGCTCAGGCCCGGGGACTAGCTCCTACGAGCAGTACTTC.